This record covers a single TCR beta chain. Its binding antigen is unknown. Within one base of it there is no much larger clone, and no base qualities were kept. TCRbeta CDR3 regions were amplified from genomic DNA using the immunoSEQ Assay, a bias-controlled multiplex PCR. The paper's processing steps were these. The number of nucleated cells in each sample was estimated by amplification of reference gene primers within the assay. To quantify the absolute abundance of each unique TCRbeta CDR3 rearrangement, sequence reads were collapsed and filtered. For each sample, productive Simpson clonality was calculated by taking the square root of Simpson's diversity index across productive rearrangements. The table was pulled from immuneACCESS by TCRdb, which kept in-frame rearrangements only. Such tables lose some clones; where checked, under half of the loss comes from unresolved V genes, and the rest has no known cause. V and J calls and clone size are those listed in that table; D and trimming were worked out from the DNA. This sample lists about 54,000 clones; 90% were detected once. More than 6.5% of the sample comes from the top ten.

These data are taken from a study of blood T cell repertoires in COVID-19 (dated by TCRdb to the early 2020s). About the full investigation: The collaborator samples originated in the United States, Italy and Spain and spanned the acute and convalescent phases of COVID-19. Deeply sampled blood TCRbeta repertoires from subjects exposed to, actively infected with, or recovered from COVID-19 were included in the dataset. Where HLA class I and class II types were available, the types were taken from metadata supplied by the sample provider, not from assay-based typing. The prospective study material was composed of cDNA or gDNA derived from T cells, B-cell-depleted T cells, or PBMCs. The repertoires were released in a freely available public database meant as a resource for research on the immune response to SARS-CoV-2. Samples were obtained from the ongoing ImmuneRACE study (first 160 participants) and from 1,000 to 1,500 subjects provided by 6 global collaborators. The sample metadata nearly always contained a de-identified subject ID, COVID-19 status, age in years and sex. Overall results and qualifications from the work: The quantity of clinical and demographic metadata differed by source and by participant and was supplied without curation.

The CDR3 sequence holds 14 residues, the cysteine and phenylalanine included. Only CDR3 DNA remains: 42 bases, in frame from the first base. V sheds 0 bases and J sheds 7 bases, leaving 12 bases between their ends. For CDR1 and CDR2, the germline V gene lists MNHEY and SVGAGI. Collaborating institutions collected whole blood in K2EDTA tubes following their own protocols. For TCRbeta analysis, collaborator samples were shipped as frozen whole blood, as isolated PBMCs, or as DNA extracted from either sample type. The clonotype originates from a woman aged 40 to 50 with active COVID-19. The chain joins TRBV6-5 to TRBJ1-2; the D gene remains uncertain. Sequenced: peripheral blood. CDR3 reads: CASSYSRGSSGYTF. The DNA is TGTGCCAGCAGTTACTCGAGAGGGAGTAGTGGCTACACCTTC.